This TCR beta chain is from a study of blood T cell repertoires in COVID-19. The wider study: Both acute and convalescent COVID-19 samples were obtained from the United States, Italy and Spain.

In the source study's methods: Amplification from reference gene primers served as the basis for estimated nucleated cell counts. Sequenced by immunoSEQ multiplex PCR; TCRdb stores in-frame clones only, minus some. V, J and clone size are taken as reported in that table, and D and trimming were inferred from the DNA itself. The sample lists tens of thousands of clones, 84% occurring once. This clone has more than one count but fewer than ten. Specimen: peripheral blood. The receptor was derived from a human donor in a cohort sampled during active COVID-19.

The CDR3 region is CASSYGTGVGQPQHF. In nucleotides, the CDR3 is TGTGCCAGCAGTTACGGGACAGGGGTCGGTCAGCCCCAGCATTTT. V and J are TRBV6-2 or TRBV6-3 and TRBJ1-5; TRBD1 matches at 10 bases. J gave up 6 bases and V 2 bases, and 4 bases lay outside the gene matches. The CDR3 sequence is 15 residues long. The germline V gene encodes CDR1 MNHEY and CDR2 SVGEGT.